The next 2 T cell receptor beta chains were all read from a single sample in a study of cytomegalovirus exposure and HLA in healthy donors (dated by TCRdb to 2015 to 2018). Library preparation was by the immunoSEQ multiplex PCR assay. TCRdb took over this immuneACCESS table, retaining in-frame rearrangements with V and J assigned. Such tables are incomplete; in checked studies, under half of the missing clones stem from an unresolved V gene, and the remainder is unexplained. The sample table holds 150,000 to 200,000 clones, of which around 86% were seen once. Jointly, the top ten make up almost 1.5% of the sample. The sample consisted of PBMCs. The receptors stem from a woman aged 18 to 35 in good health and CMV-seronegative.

The V gene is TRBV5-1, the J gene TRBJ1-1; D call uncertain. The V and J ends lost 0 bases and 2 bases respectively, with 8 bases between them. CDR3 size: 14 residues. Per the germline V gene, CDR1 is SGHRS and CDR2 is YFSETQ. CDR3 protein: CASSLVEGNTEAFF. CDR3 nucleotides: TGCGCCAGCAGCTTGGTAGAGGGAAACACTGAAGCTTTCTTT.

This chain uses TRBV18 with TRBJ2-5; 10 bases line up with TRBD1. CDR3 length: 16 residues. The trim removed 4 bases at V and 3 bases at J, leaving 8 bases unmatched. Germline values: CDR1 KGHSH, CDR2 LQKENI. CDR3 sequence: CASSQGQGGMKETQYF. The DNA of the CDR3 is TGTGCCAGCTCACAAGGACAGGGGGGGATGAAAGAGACCCAGTACTTC.